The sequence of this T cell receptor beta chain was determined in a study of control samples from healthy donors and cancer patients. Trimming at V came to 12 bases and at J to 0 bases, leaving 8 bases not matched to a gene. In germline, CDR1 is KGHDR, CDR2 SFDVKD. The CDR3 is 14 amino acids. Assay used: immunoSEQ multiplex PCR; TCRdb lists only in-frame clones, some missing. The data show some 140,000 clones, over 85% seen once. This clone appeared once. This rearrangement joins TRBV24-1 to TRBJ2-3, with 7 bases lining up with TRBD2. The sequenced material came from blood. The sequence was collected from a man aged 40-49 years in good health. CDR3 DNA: TGTGCCCGCGTGGGGCGGGGGAGCACAGATACGCAGTATTTT. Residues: CARVGRGSTDTQYF.